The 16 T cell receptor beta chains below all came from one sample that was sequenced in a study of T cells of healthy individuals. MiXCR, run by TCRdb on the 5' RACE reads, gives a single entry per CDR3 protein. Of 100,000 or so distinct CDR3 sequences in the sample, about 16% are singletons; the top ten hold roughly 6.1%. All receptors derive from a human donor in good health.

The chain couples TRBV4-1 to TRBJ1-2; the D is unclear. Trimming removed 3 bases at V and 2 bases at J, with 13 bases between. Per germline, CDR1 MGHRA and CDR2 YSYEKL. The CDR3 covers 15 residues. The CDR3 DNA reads TGCGCCAGCAGCCAGGCCCCAGCGGCGAACTATGGCTACACCTTC. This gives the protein CASSQAPAANYGYTF.

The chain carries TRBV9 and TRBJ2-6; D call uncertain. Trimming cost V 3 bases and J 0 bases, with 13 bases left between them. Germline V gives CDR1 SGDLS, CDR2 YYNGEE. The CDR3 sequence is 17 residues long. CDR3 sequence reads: CASSERGVPSGANVLTF. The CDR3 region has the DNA TGTGCCAGCAGCGAACGAGGAGTACCCTCTGGGGCCAACGTCCTGACTTTC.

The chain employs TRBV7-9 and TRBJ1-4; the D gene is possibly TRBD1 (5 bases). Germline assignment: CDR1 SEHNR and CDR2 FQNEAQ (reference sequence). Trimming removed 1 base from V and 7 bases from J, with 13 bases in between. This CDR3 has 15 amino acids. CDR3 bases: TGTGCCAGCAGCTTAGGGGACCACGCTAGTGAAAAACTGTTTTTT. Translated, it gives CASSLGDHASEKLFF.

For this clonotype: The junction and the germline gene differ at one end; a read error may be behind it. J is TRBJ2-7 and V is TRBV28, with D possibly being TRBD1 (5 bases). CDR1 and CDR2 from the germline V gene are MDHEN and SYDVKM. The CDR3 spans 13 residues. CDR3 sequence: CVSRTPRAYEQYF. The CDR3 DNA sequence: TGTGTCAGCCGGACACCCAGAGCCTACGAGCAGTACTTC. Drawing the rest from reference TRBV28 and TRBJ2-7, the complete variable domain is DVKVTQSSRYLVKRTGEKVFLECVQDMDHENMFWYRQDPGLGLRLIYFSYDVKMKEKGDIPEGYSVSREKKERFSLILESASTNQTSMYLCVSRTPRAYEQYFGPGTRLTVT.

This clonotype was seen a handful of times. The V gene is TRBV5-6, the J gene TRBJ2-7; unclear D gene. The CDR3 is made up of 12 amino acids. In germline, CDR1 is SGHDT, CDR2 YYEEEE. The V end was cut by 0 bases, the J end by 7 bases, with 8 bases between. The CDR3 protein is CASSLAVGEQYF. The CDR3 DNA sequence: TGTGCCAGCAGCTTGGCCGTGGGAGAGCAGTACTTC.

The CDR3 DNA follows: TGTGCCACCAGCAGTGGGGGACAGGGGAGGTATAATTCACCCCTCCACTTT. It translates to CATSSGGQGRYNSPLHF. The J gene is TRBJ1-6, the V gene TRBV15; 10 positions match TRBD1. The CDR3 spans 17 residues. Per the germline V gene, CDR1 is LNHNV and CDR2 is YYDKDF (reference sequence). V gave up 3 bases and J gave up 4 bases; unmatched junction bases: 6.

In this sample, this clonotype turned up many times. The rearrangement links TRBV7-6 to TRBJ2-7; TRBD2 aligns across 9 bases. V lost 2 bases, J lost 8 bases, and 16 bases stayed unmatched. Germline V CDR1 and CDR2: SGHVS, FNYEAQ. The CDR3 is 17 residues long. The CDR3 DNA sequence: TGTGCCAGCAGCTTATTAGGGGCGGCTAGCGGGACGTATCAGCAGTACTTC. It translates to CASSLLGAASGTYQQYF.

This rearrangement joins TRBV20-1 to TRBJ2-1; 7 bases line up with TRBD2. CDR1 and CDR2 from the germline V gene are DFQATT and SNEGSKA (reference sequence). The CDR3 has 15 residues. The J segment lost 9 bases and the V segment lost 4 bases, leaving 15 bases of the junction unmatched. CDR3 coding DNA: TGCAGTGCTACCTTGATGGGGGAGGGCCCACCTGAGCAGTTCTTC. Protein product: CSATLMGEGPPEQFF.

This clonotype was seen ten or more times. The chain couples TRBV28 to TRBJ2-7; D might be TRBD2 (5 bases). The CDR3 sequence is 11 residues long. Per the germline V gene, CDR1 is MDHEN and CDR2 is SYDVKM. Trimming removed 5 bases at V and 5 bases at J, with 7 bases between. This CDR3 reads CASSRRDEQYF. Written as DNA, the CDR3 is TGTGCCAGCAGTCGGCGGGACGAGCAGTACTTC.

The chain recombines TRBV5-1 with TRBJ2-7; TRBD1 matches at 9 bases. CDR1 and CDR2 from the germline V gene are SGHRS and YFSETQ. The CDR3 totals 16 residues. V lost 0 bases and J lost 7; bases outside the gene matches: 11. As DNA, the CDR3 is TGCGCCAGCAGCTTGGCTCGGGACAGGGCGCCGAAGGAGCAGTACTTC. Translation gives CASSLARDRAPKEQYF.

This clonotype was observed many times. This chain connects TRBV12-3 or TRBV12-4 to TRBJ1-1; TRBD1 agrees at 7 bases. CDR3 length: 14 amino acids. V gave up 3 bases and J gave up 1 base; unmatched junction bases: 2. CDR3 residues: CASSFDRANTEAFF. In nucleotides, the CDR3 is TGTGCCAGCAGTTTCGACAGGGCGAACACTGAAGCTTTCTTT.

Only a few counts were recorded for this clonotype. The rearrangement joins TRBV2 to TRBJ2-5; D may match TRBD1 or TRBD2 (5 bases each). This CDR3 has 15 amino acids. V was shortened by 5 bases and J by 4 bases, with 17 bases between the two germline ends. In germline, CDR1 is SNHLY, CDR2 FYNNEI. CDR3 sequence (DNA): TGTGCCAGCAGTCTCCTTGGGACCCGGGGAGAGACCCAGTACTTC. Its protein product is CASSLLGTRGETQYF.

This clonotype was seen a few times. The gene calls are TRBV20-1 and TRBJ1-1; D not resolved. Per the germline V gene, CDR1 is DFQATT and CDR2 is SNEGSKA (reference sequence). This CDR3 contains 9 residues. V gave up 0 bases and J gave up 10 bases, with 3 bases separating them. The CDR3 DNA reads TGCAGTGCTAGAGATCGAGCTTTCTTT. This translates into CSARDRAFF.

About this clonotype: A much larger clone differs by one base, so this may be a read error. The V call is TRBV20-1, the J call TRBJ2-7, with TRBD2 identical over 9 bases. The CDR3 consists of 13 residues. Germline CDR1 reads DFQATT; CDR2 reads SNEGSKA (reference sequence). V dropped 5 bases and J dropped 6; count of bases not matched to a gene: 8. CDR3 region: CSAFRGSGSEQYF. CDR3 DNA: TGCAGTGCTTTTAGGGGTAGCGGGAGCGAGCAGTACTTC.

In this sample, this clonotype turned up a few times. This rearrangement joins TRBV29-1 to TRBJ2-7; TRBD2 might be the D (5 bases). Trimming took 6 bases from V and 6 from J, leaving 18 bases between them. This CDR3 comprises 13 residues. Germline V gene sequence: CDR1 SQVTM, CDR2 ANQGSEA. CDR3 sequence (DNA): TGCAGCGTAAAGCCAAGCGGACTTGTCGAGCAGTACTTC. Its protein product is CSVKPSGLVEQYF.

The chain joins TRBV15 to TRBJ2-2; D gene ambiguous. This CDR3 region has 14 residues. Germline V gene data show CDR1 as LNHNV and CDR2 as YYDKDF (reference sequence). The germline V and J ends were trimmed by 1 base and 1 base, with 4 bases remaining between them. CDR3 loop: CATSRGRNTGELFF. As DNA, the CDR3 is TGTGCCACCAGCAGAGGTCGGAACACCGGGGAGCTGTTTTTT.